A single sample is the source of the 7 T cell receptor beta chains below, sequenced in a study of T cells in Graves' hyperthyroidism and ophthalmopathy. Researchers took RNA transcripts and amplified the TCR beta CDR3 regions from them. In the first-round RT-PCR of the TCR CDR3, the HTBI primer set was used. One entry per CDR3 protein results from TCRdb running MiXCR on the multiplex PCR reads. The sample records 540,000 or so distinct CDR3 sequences, 15% to 18% being singletons. Material for sequencing was blood. These receptors were taken from a woman aged 25 to 39 with Graves' hyperthyroidism.

In this sample, this clonotype turned up many times. The chain uses TRBV2 and TRBJ1-1; D remains ambiguous. V lost 7 bases to trimming and J lost 2 bases, with 8 bases between them. The CDR3 sequence is 12 residues long. CDR1 is SNHLY and CDR2 is FYNNEI in the germline V gene. CDR3 DNA: TGTGCCAGCACGAACGTAAACACTGAAGCTTTCTTT. Amino acid sequence: CASTNVNTEAFF.

This clonotype was seen a few times. The chain recombines TRBV19 with TRBJ2-6; D remains ambiguous. CDR1 and CDR2 from the germline V gene are LNHDA and SQIVND (reference sequence). The ends were cut back, 6 bases at V and 0 bases at J, with 6 bases in the middle. CDR3 length: 14 amino acids. The CDR3 DNA is TGTGCCAGTAGCTTGAACTCTGGGGCCAACGTCCTGACTTTC. The encoded protein is CASSLNSGANVLTF.

A few counts support this clonotype. The junction departs from germline at one end; a sequencing error may be responsible. The chain carries TRBV5-5 and TRBJ2-3; TRBD1 matches at 11 bases. The germline V gene has CDR1 SGHKS and CDR2 YYEKEE (reference sequence). The CDR3 consists of 16 residues. The CDR3 sequence is CASSPGWTGGTGTQYF. CDR3 bases: TGTGCCAGCAGCCCGGGCTGGACAGGGGGCACAGGTACGCAGTATTTT. Full variable domain (missing parts from reference TRBV5-5 and TRBJ2-3): DAGVTQSPTHLIKTRGQQVTLRCSPISGHKSVSWYQQVLGQGPQFIFQYYEKEERGRGNFPDRFSARQFPNYSSELNVNALLLGDSALYLCASSPGWTGGTGTQYFGPGTRLTVL.

The V gene is TRBV9, the J gene TRBJ2-1; 9 bases fit TRBD1. CDR3 length: 16 amino acids. The germline V gene has CDR1 SGDLS and CDR2 YYNGEE. The junction had 8 bases not matched to a gene; V was cut back by 1 base and J by 6 bases. The CDR3 protein is CASSVTGQGNINEQFF. As DNA, the CDR3 is TGTGCCAGCAGCGTAACAGGACAGGGGAATATCAATGAGCAGTTCTTC.

Many counts were recorded for this clonotype. The V gene is TRBV30, the J gene TRBJ1-1; D unresolved. The CDR3 runs 16 residues. In germline, CDR1 is GTSNPN, CDR2 SVGIG (reference sequence). Trimming removed 2 bases at V and 4 bases at J, with 20 bases between. The CDR3 region is CAWSPQFRPGSTEAFF. The DNA for the CDR3 is TGTGCCTGGAGTCCCCAGTTTCGACCCGGTAGCACTGAAGCTTTCTTT.

This clonotype has more than one count but fewer than ten. The chain combines TRBV20-1 with TRBJ2-1, with 10 bases that match TRBD2. The CDR3 runs to 17 residues. V shed 0 bases and J 2 bases; nucleotides not matched to a gene: 7. Germline V gene lookup returns CDR1 DFQATT and CDR2 SNEGSKA (reference sequence). The CDR3 sequence: CSARDKASGSPYNEQFF. DNA for the CDR3: TGCAGTGCTAGAGATAAGGCTAGCGGGAGCCCCTACAATGAGCAGTTCTTC.

The chain joins TRBV2 to TRBJ2-7; 9 bases match TRBD1. Per germline, CDR1 SNHLY and CDR2 FYNNEI. This CDR3 is built from 15 residues. J was trimmed by 1 base and V by 4 bases; bases with no gene match: 5. The CDR3 bases are TGTGCCAGCAGTGCAGACAGGGGGATTTCCTACGAGCAGTACTTC. Translating gives CASSADRGISYEQYF.